This TCR beta chain was recovered during a study of T cell responses to AZD1222 COVID-19 vaccine. Whole-study results and caveats: Across the whole spike, CD4 TCRs peaked at regions 160-218 and 743-854. White British ancestry dominated among donors, who included more females, and clonal diversity was possibly underestimated. The repertoires were collected only after the peak T cell response.

Some clones are missing from TCRdb's copy, which holds only in-frame ones; the method was immunoSEQ multiplex PCR. The sample has some 150,000 clones, around 92% seen once. A remark on this clone: The antigen is undetermined.

The CDR3 extends over 15 amino acids. Germline V gene lookup returns CDR1 SGHTA and CDR2 FQGNSA. This chain connects TRBV7-2 to TRBJ2-1; D may be TRBD1 or TRBD2 (6 bases each). The sequence was collected from an adult in good health. This material consisted of peripheral blood, taken on day 0 of MenACWY control vaccination. CDR3 coding DNA: TGTGCAAAGAGGGAATCGGGGGCAGGGGACAATGAGCAGTTCTTC. Protein sequence: CAKRESGAGDNEQFF. The whole variable domain, filled in from reference TRBV7-2 and TRBJ2-1, reads GAGVSQSPSNKVTEKGKDVELRCDPISGHTALYWYRQSLGQGLEFLIYFQGNSAPDKSGLPSDRFSAERTGGSVSTLTIQRTQQEDSAVYLCAKRESGAGDNEQFFGPGTRLTVL.